This T cell receptor beta chain was sequenced for a study of identical twins. Trimming shortened V by 0 bases and J by 5 bases, and 11 bases separated the two germline ends. This CDR3 is 14 amino acids long. Germline V lookup: CDR1 DFQATT, CDR2 SNEGSKA (reference sequence). The table lists this clonotype with many counts. Each CDR3 protein gets one entry after TCRdb re-called the 5' RACE reads with MiXCR. The sample shows 520,000 or so distinct CDR3 sequences, 22% of them seen only once. These same data were also listed under a study on T cells expressing NK-cell markers. That source reports: Sorted T-cell subsets CD3+CD56+NKG2C+, CD3+CD56+NKG2C- and CD3+CD56-NKG2C+ were TCR beta-sequenced. Among eight sequenced donors, seven carried HCMV seropositivity while one was seronegative.

The chain couples TRBV20-1 to TRBJ2-1; D gene unclear. Source material: CD4+ T cells sorted from blood. This sequence was found in a woman between 18 and 30 years old in good health. The CDR3 is CSARDVSVDNEQFF. CDR3 DNA: TGCAGTGCTAGAGATGTGAGTGTTGACAATGAGCAGTTCTTC.